These 17 T cell receptor beta chains were all obtained from the same sample, sequenced in a study of human T cells and chemical hapten exposure (dated by TCRdb to the early 2020s). Library preparation employed RACE. Sequenced using a NextSeq 500. TCRdb reprocessing: public reads trimmed at Q25 with fastp, clones called with MiXCR, in-frame beta chains kept. Rows matching on CDR3 protein sequence are summarized as one entry with the most common DNA and genes. Recorded for this sample are about 84,000 distinct CDR3 sequences; 9.5% to 14% of them occurred a single time. The ten largest clonotypes hold over 3.5% of the sample. Reading the label with the study, this specimen's time point is: patch test 3, about 24 weeks after DPC sensitization. The meaning of the sample's treatment or condition label: therapeutic diphenylcyclopropenone sensitization with weekly scalp DPC. The source material was whole blood, sampled in connection with sensitization to the hapten diphenylcyclopropenone (DPC). The receptor set was obtained from a woman aged 45-65 years with alopecia areata. Some clones in this sample may be carry-over from other donors' samples.

This clonotype was seen at least ten times. The chain has TRBV5-1 and TRBJ2-1; D ambiguous. Germline V lookup: CDR1 SGHRS, CDR2 YFSETQ. V was trimmed by 3 bases and J by 4 bases, leaving 11 bases between them. The length of the CDR3 is 14 residues. This chain's CDR3 is CASSSPDGYNEQFF. Written as DNA, the CDR3 is TGCGCCAGCAGCTCCCCCGACGGATACAATGAGCAGTTCTTC.

In its sample, this clonotype was seen a few times. V is TRBV7-9 and J is TRBJ1-6, with unresolved D. The CDR3 has 12 residues. CDR1 and CDR2 (germline): SEHNR, FQNEAQ (reference sequence). V lost 1 base, J lost 8 bases, and 3 bases lay in between. The CDR3 sequence: CASSLDYSPLHF. The DNA of the CDR3 is TGTGCCAGCAGCTTAGATTATTCACCCCTCCACTTT.

This clonotype has just one count. V usage is TRBV3-1 and J usage is TRBJ2-1, with unresolved D. V lost 2 bases, J lost 9 bases, and 11 bases lay in between. This CDR3 has 13 residues. From germline, CDR1 is LGHDT and CDR2 YNNKEL (reference sequence). The CDR3 region is CASSQPFTGEQFF. CDR3 nucleotide sequence: TGTGCCAGCAGCCAACCGTTTACGGGTGAGCAGTTCTTC.

Many counts were recorded for this clonotype. The rearrangement uses TRBV28 and TRBJ2-5; the D call may be TRBD1 or TRBD2 (5 bases each). The CDR3 contains 13 residues. The germline gives CDR1 MDHEN, CDR2 SYDVKM. The germline V and J ends were trimmed by 2 bases and 5 bases, with 9 bases remaining between them. In DNA, the CDR3 is TGTGCCAGCAGTTTAGGGACGTGGGAGACCCAGTACTTC. It encodes CASSLGTWETQYF.

This clonotype was counted a few times. The chain carries TRBV6-5 and TRBJ2-1; 10 nucleotides match TRBD2. Looked up from germline, CDR1 is MNHEY and CDR2 is SVGAGI. The J segment lost 9 bases and the V segment lost 2 bases, leaving 7 bases of the junction unmatched. The CDR3 is 15 amino acids. CDR3 protein: CASSYELAGKGEQFF. The CDR3 DNA is TGTGCCAGCAGTTACGAACTAGCGGGGAAGGGTGAGCAGTTCTTC.

V gene TRBV4-1 combines with J gene TRBJ2-2; D may correspond to TRBD1 or TRBD2 (5 bases each). V was pared by 7 bases and J by 0 bases, with 15 bases between. CDR3 length equals 16 residues. Germline CDR1 MGHRA, CDR2 YSYEKL. The CDR3 DNA reads TGCGCCAGCACCCGGGACCGGATCACGAACACCGGGGAGCTGTTTTTT. It encodes CASTRDRITNTGELFF.

The gene calls are TRBV25-1 and TRBJ1-1; D not certain. Germline V gives CDR1 MGHDK, CDR2 SYGVNS. Trimming stripped 5 bases from V and 4 bases from J, with 11 bases between. The CDR3 runs to 13 residues. The DNA of the CDR3 is TGTGCCAGCAGTAACAGAGGCGGCACTGAAGCTTTCTTT. This codes for CASSNRGGTEAFF.

This clonotype was seen a few times. The gene calls are TRBV6-1 and TRBJ1-5; D gene uncertain. Trimming took 6 bases from V and 0 from J, leaving 18 bases between them. There are 17 residues in the CDR3. Germline CDR1 reads MNHNS; CDR2 reads SASEGT. CDR3 in DNA: TGTGCCAGCAGCATCGAGAGGGCGGCAAATAGCAATCAGCCCCAGCATTTT. It specifies CASSIERAANSNQPQHF.

The chain uses TRBV27 and TRBJ2-7, with D possibly being TRBD2 (6 bases). Germline V gene sequence: CDR1 MNHEY, CDR2 SMNVEV (reference sequence). The V end was cut by 6 bases, the J end by 0 bases, with 12 bases between. The length of the CDR3 is 14 residues. The CDR3 DNA sequence: TGTGCCAGCAGCCCCGGGAGACTCTCCTACGAGCAGTACTTC. Translation gives CASSPGRLSYEQYF.

This clonotype appeared many times. The chain employs TRBV29-1 and TRBJ2-3, with 7 positions matching TRBD1. Germline CDR1 SQVTM, CDR2 ANQGSEA. Unmatched junction bases numbered 11, after V lost 7 bases and J lost 4 bases. CDR3 length: 14 amino acids. CDR3 sequence: CSASSNRGPDTQYF. Written as DNA, the CDR3 is TGCAGCGCTTCCAGCAACAGGGGACCAGATACGCAGTATTTT.

In this sample, this clonotype turned up a few times. The J gene is TRBJ2-5, the V gene TRBV7-8; D is uncertain. V dropped 2 bases and J dropped 5 bases, with 12 bases sitting between them. The CDR3 has 14 amino acids. Germline-derived CDR1 and CDR2 are SGHVS and FQNEAQ. CDR3 loop: CASSLFGSRETQYF. CDR3 DNA sequence: TGTGCCAGCAGCTTATTCGGGTCACGGGAGACCCAGTACTTC.

J is TRBJ2-3 and V is TRBV6-5; possibly TRBD1 for D (6 bases). The V end was cut by 1 base, the J end by 2 bases, with 13 bases between. Germline-derived CDR1 and CDR2 are MNHEY and SVGAGI. CDR3 length: 16 residues. This chain's CDR3 is CASSYFSNRVTDTQYF. The CDR3 DNA reads TGTGCCAGCAGTTACTTTTCTAACAGGGTCACAGATACGCAGTATTTT.

This clonotype was found once. Mismatch with germline at one junction end may stem from a read error. The V call is TRBV6-1, the J call TRBJ2-2; 7 bases align to TRBD1. The CDR3 is 13 residues long. From germline, CDR1 is MNHNS and CDR2 SASEGT. The CDR3 region has the DNA TGTGCCAGCTGGACAGGTCTGACCGGGGAGCTGCTTTTT. Protein product: CASWTGLTGELLF.

At least ten counts were recorded for this clonotype. The rearrangement joins TRBV20-1 to TRBJ2-5; 9 bases are a match to TRBD2. The germline V gene encodes CDR1 DFQATT and CDR2 SNEGSKA (reference sequence). The CDR3 runs to 15 residues. J gave up 6 bases and V 0 bases, and 8 bases lay outside the gene matches. This chain's CDR3 is CSARDSGSLGKTQYF. The CDR3 DNA reads as TGCAGTGCTAGAGATAGCGGGAGTCTAGGAAAGACCCAGTACTTC.

This clonotype has a count of ten or more. The chain couples TRBV20-1 to TRBJ2-7; D might be TRBD1 or TRBD2, each matching 5 bases. The V end lost 0 bases, the J end lost 0 bases, and 18 bases lay between the germline ends. CDR3 length equals 17 residues. Germline V lookup: CDR1 DFQATT, CDR2 SNEGSKA (reference sequence). The CDR3 loop reads CSARDHERGRGSYEQYF. Written as DNA, the CDR3 is TGCAGTGCTAGAGATCATGAGAGGGGCCGGGGCTCCTACGAGCAGTACTTC.

This sequence joins TRBV10-3 and TRBJ2-5; D may be TRBD2 (5 bases). The CDR3 loop spans 13 amino acids. The germline V and J ends were trimmed by 6 bases and 5 bases, with 13 bases remaining between them. Germline V lookup: CDR1 ENHRY, CDR2 SYGVKD. The CDR3 here is CAIRLAPGETQYF. The CDR3 DNA is TGTGCCATCAGATTAGCGCCTGGGGAGACCCAGTACTTC.

This clonotype has ten or more counts. The chain joins TRBV18 to TRBJ1-1, with D possibly TRBD1 on 5 matching bases. The germline V gene encodes CDR1 KGHSH and CDR2 LQKENI. Trimming took 1 base from V and 0 from J, leaving 6 bases between them. This CDR3 is 14 amino acids long. CDR3 bases: TGTGCCAGCTCACCACAGGGGTTGAACACTGAAGCTTTCTTT. This gives the protein CASSPQGLNTEAFF.